The present T cell receptor beta chain was sequenced within a study of T cells after yellow fever vaccination. Overall study: Fractions low in cell number were prepared with SMART-Seq v4 Ultra Low Input.

The CDR3 has 16 amino acids. Study-wide findings and caveats: Abundant clonotypes (contaminants from the bulk population) could be present in FACS-sorted repertoires.

MiXCR, run by TCRdb on the 5' RACE reads, gives a single entry per CDR3 protein. The sample holds a few hundred thousand distinct CDR3 sequences; roughly 4.3% are singletons and the top ten take 20% to 25%. This clonotype was counted only a few times. Its antigen remains unknown. This receptor was taken from a young man who received the YFV17D yellow fever vaccine. Sequencing was performed on PBMCs, taken 5 days after the yellow fever booster vaccination. The chain recombines TRBV21-1 with TRBJ2-1. TRBV21-1 is a pseudogene. CDR3 sequence: CASSKEGRTPYNEQFF. Here the CDR3 DNA reads TGTGCCAGCAGCAAAGAGGGTCGGACTCCGTACAATGAGCAGTTCTTC.